This TCR beta chain was profiled in a study of blood T cell repertoires in COVID-19. The CDR3 totals 13 residues. CDR1 and CDR2 from the germline V gene are SGHAT and FQNNGV. V lost 5 bases, J lost 9 bases, and 5 bases stayed unmatched. Generated by immunoSEQ multiplex PCR, the TCRdb table keeps only in-frame clones and is missing some. The profile shows hundreds of thousands of clones, 80% to 85% of them singletons. The chain recombines TRBV11-2 with TRBJ2-1; 9 positions agree with TRBD2. This clonotype originated in a middle-aged man who had been exposed to COVID-19. Sequenced material: PBMCs or T cells enriched from blood (not recorded which). CDR3 sequence reads: CASSIGTSSEQFF. The CDR3 bases are TGTGCCAGCAGCATTGGGACTAGCAGTGAGCAGTTCTTC.